This T cell receptor (beta chain) derives from a study of OX40 agonist ivuxolimab in advanced cancers. Turning to the study itself: Patients were around 83% male with ages roughly 20 to 85, mean 60.

This clone was observed once. The CDR3 sequence is 14 residues long. Trimming pared 2 bases from V and 5 bases from J, leaving 12 bases between. The germline gives CDR1 LNHDA, CDR2 SQIVND (reference sequence). Repertoires were generated with immunoSEQ multiplex PCR, while TCRdb's copy carries only in-frame clones and drops some. Of 20,000 to 30,000 clones listed, 60% to 80% are singletons. The chain has TRBV19 and TRBJ2-5; D is perhaps TRBD2 (7 bases). Sequences were derived from CD4+ or CD8+ T cells sorted from blood, sampled in a trial of the OX40 agonist ivuxolimab. The TCR sequence derives from an adult with an advanced solid tumor such as melanoma, head and neck, liver or kidney cancer. The chain's CDR3 is CASSIWGGWETQYF. CDR3 DNA: TGTGCCAGTAGTATATGGGGGGGCTGGGAGACCCAGTACTTC. Based on the CDR3 plus reference TRBV19 and TRBJ2-5, the full variable domain is DGGITQSPKYLFRKEGQNVTLSCEQNLNHDAMYWYRQDPGQGLRLIYYSQIVNDFQKGDIAEGYSVSREKKESFPLTVTSAQKNPTAFYLCASSIWGGWETQYFGPGTRLLVL.